The 21 T cell receptor beta chains given below trace back to one sample, sequenced in a study of T cells in tuberculosis. Sequencing was performed with immunoSEQ multiplex PCR; in TCRdb, only in-frame clones are kept and a portion is missing. The sample shows under 45,000 clones, about 95% of them seen only once. Sequencing used PBMCs. These receptors came from a donor aged 10 to 29 with latent tuberculosis or without tuberculosis infection.

This clone was observed once. The CDR3 protein is CASSILNEQFF. CDR3 DNA: TGTGCCAGTAGTATCCTGAATGAGCAGTTCTTC. The chain is built from TRBV19 and TRBJ2-1; unclear D gene. Trimming removed 3 bases at V and 7 bases at J, with 4 bases between. The CDR3 spans 11 residues. Germline loops: CDR1 LNHDA, CDR2 SQIVND (reference sequence).

This rearrangement joins TRBV7-7 to TRBJ2-2, with 12 bases that match TRBD2. Germline V CDR1 and CDR2: SSHAT, FNYEAQ (reference sequence). The ends lost 5 bases at V and 4 bases at J; junction bases unmatched: 8. This CDR3 has 17 residues. The CDR3 nucleotides are TGTGCCAGCAGCATGACTAGCGGGGGCCGGGGCACCGGGGAGCTGTTTTTT. Residues: CASSMTSGGRGTGELFF. Supplemented by reference TRBV7-7 and TRBJ2-2, the full variable domain reads GAGVSQSPRYKVTKRGQDVTLRCDPISSHATLYWYQQALGQGPEFLTYFNYEAQPDKSGLPSDRFSAERPEGSISTLTIQRTEQRDSAMYRCASSMTSGGRGTGELFFGEGSRLTVL.

J is TRBJ1-2 and V is TRBV28; D is unclear. V was shortened by 3 bases and J by 3 bases, with 5 bases between the two germline ends. Germline V lookup: CDR1 MDHEN, CDR2 SYDVKM. The CDR3 extends over 12 amino acids. DNA for the CDR3: TGTGCCAGCAGTTTTGAGTACTATGGCTACACCTTC. The encoded protein is CASSFEYYGYTF.

The V and J genes are TRBV6-1 and TRBJ1-6, with D tentatively TRBD1 (6 bases). The V end was cut by 7 bases, the J end by 3 bases, with 10 bases between. The CDR3 is 14 amino acids. Germline-derived CDR1 and CDR2 are MNHNS and SASEGT. Here the CDR3 DNA reads TGTGCCAGCATGAGGACAGACTATAATTCACCCCTCCACTTT. Residues: CASMRTDYNSPLHF.

This rearrangement joins TRBV2 to TRBJ2-5, with 10 nucleotides matching TRBD2. Per germline, CDR1 SNHLY and CDR2 FYNNEI. The CDR3 loop spans 15 amino acids. The V gene end was trimmed by 4 bases and the J gene end by 3 bases; junction bases not matched to a gene: 5. The CDR3 protein is CASSGSGGLKETQYF. The CDR3 DNA is TGTGCCAGCAGTGGTAGCGGGGGGCTAAAAGAGACCCAGTACTTC.

The V gene is TRBV5-1, the J gene TRBJ2-3, with D tentatively TRBD2 (6 bases). The CDR3 extends over 15 amino acids. V lost 3 bases and J lost 2, with 13 bases in between. Germline V gene lookup returns CDR1 SGHRS and CDR2 YFSETQ. The CDR3 reads CASSSLWDSTDTQYF. The CDR3 bases are TGCGCCAGCAGCTCCCTCTGGGACTCCACAGATACGCAGTATTTT.

The chain links TRBV11-3 to TRBJ1-6, with 10 bases fitting TRBD1. V dropped 6 bases and J dropped 8; count of bases not matched to a gene: 4. From germline, CDR1 is SGHNT and CDR2 YENEEA. This CDR3 is 14 amino acids long. The CDR3 DNA follows: TGTGCCAGCAGTCTTGGACAGGGGGATTCACCCCTCCACTTT. Protein: CASSLGQGDSPLHF.

V usage is TRBV2 and J usage is TRBJ1-3; the D is unclear. Deletions cut 7 bases from V and 0 bases from J, with 10 bases between. Germline V gives CDR1 SNHLY, CDR2 FYNNEI. This CDR3 has 14 amino acids. For the CDR3, the DNA is TGTGCCAGCACCACACACGTCTCTGGAAACACCATATATTTT. The encoded protein is CASTTHVSGNTIYF.

The chain carries TRBV5-6 and TRBJ2-3, with D possibly being TRBD1 (6 bases). CDR1 and CDR2 (germline): SGHDT, YYEEEE. This CDR3 is built from 17 residues. V lost 0 bases to trimming and J lost 0 bases, with 14 bases between them. The CDR3 DNA reads TGTGCCAGCAGCTTGGGGACAGCTTTTTCTAGCACAGATACGCAGTATTTT. The encoded protein is CASSLGTAFSSTDTQYF.

This chain links TRBV10-3 with TRBJ2-7; tentative D call: TRBD2 (5 bases). Germline V gives CDR1 ENHRY, CDR2 SYGVKD. V was cut by 3 bases and J by 0 bases, with 12 bases left in between. The CDR3 loop spans 15 amino acids. The CDR3 region has the DNA TGTGCCATCAGTGACGGACTGATCCTCTCCTACGAGCAGTACTTC. Residues: CAISDGLILSYEQYF.

V usage is TRBV28 and J usage is TRBJ2-7; possible D gene TRBD2, 5 bases. Germline V gene data show CDR1 as MDHEN and CDR2 as SYDVKM. V was shortened by 9 bases and J by 9 bases, with 24 bases between the two germline ends. This CDR3 is 14 amino acids long. As DNA, the CDR3 is TGTGCCAGTTTAAGTGGCAGGAGGACTGTAGGGCAGTACTTC. Its translation: CASLSGRRTVGQYF.

This clone was seen just once. This chain joins TRBV7-4 and TRBJ1-6, with 7 bases fitting TRBD1. The CDR3 consists of 14 residues. Germline CDR1 is SGHVT and CDR2 is SQSDAQ. With 5 bases clipped from V and 8 bases from J, the junction kept 6 bases outside the gene matches. CDR3: CASSRDRPYSPLHF. The CDR3 DNA is TGTGCCAGCAGCCGGGACAGACCTTATTCACCCCTCCACTTT.

The rearrangement joins TRBV19 to TRBJ2-5, with 9 bases identical to TRBD2. The V segment lost 7 bases and the J segment 5 bases; nucleotides outside the gene matches: 11. The CDR3 covers 15 residues. Germline lookup yields CDR1 LNHDA and CDR2 SQIVND (reference sequence). The CDR3 protein is CASTQHSGGPETQYF. The CDR3 nucleotides are TGTGCCAGTACTCAACATAGCGGGGGTCCGGAGACCCAGTACTTC.

The chain employs TRBV5-1 and TRBJ2-7; weak D call: TRBD2 (5 bases). V was cut by 5 bases and J by 1 base, with 13 bases left in between. This CDR3 comprises 14 residues. The germline CDR1 and CDR2 sequences are SGHRS and YFSETQ. The CDR3 reads CASSTGLASYEQYF. The CDR3 nucleotides are TGCGCCAGCAGTACGGGGTTGGCATCCTACGAGCAGTACTTC. Variable domain in full (rest from reference TRBV5-1 and TRBJ2-7): KAGVTQTPRYLIKTRGQQVTLSCSPISGHRSVSWYQQTPGQGLQFLFEYFSETQRNKGNFPGRFSGRQFSNSRSEMNVSTLELGDSALYLCASSTGLASYEQYFGPGTRLTVT.

The gene calls are TRBV9 and TRBJ2-3; 8 bases match TRBD2. The V gene's germline CDR1 is SGDLS and CDR2 YYNGEE. The CDR3 contains 16 residues. V was clipped by 1 base and J by 1 base; unmatched bases: 5. The CDR3 sequence is CASSVKVAGRTDTQYF. DNA for the CDR3: TGTGCCAGCAGCGTAAAGGTAGCGGGGCGCACAGATACGCAGTATTTT.

V gene TRBV5-4 combines with J gene TRBJ2-7; tentative D call: TRBD2 (5 bases). Germline V gene lookup returns CDR1 SGHNT and CDR2 YYREEE (reference sequence). Deletions cut 0 bases from V and 0 bases from J, with 13 bases between. The CDR3 extends over 16 amino acids. CDR3 residues: CASSLAAGADSYEQYF. CDR3 DNA sequence: TGTGCCAGCAGCTTGGCCGCGGGTGCGGACTCCTACGAGCAGTACTTC.

The chain has TRBV5-1 and TRBJ2-1; TRBD2 matches 8 bases. CDR1 is SGHRS, CDR2 YFSETQ, per germline. V shed 4 bases and J 0 bases; nucleotides not matched to a gene: 6. This CDR3 has 16 residues. CDR3 sequence: CASSGERGTSYNEQFF. The CDR3 DNA reads as TGCGCCAGCAGCGGGGAGCGGGGGACCTCCTACAATGAGCAGTTCTTC.

This chain connects TRBV7-3 to TRBJ2-1, with 12 bases identical to TRBD1. The V gene's germline CDR1 is SGHTA and CDR2 FQGTGA. With 1 base clipped from V and 7 bases from J, the junction kept 11 bases outside the gene matches. The CDR3 spans 18 residues. As DNA, the CDR3 is TGTGCCAGCAGCTTAAGGTGGGGACAGGGGGCGGTTGGTAATGAGCAGTTCTTC. Protein sequence: CASSLRWGQGAVGNEQFF. The full variable domain, in which reference TRBV7-3 and TRBJ2-1 provide the parts outside the CDR3, is GAGVSQTPSNKVTEKGKYVELRCDPISGHTALYWYRQSLGQGPEFLIYFQGTGAADDSGLPNDRFFAVRPEGSVSTLKIQRTERGDSAVYLCASSLRWGQGAVGNEQFFGPGTRLTVL.

Only one count was recorded for this clone. The genes are TRBV29-1 and TRBJ1-1, with a possible D match to TRBD1 (5 bases). V shed 6 bases and J shed 4 bases, with 18 bases lying between them. The CDR3 length is 14 residues. In germline, CDR1 is SQVTM, CDR2 ANQGSEA. CDR3 DNA: TGCAGCGTCGGCGCGGGGGTAGGAGGCACTGAAGCTTTCTTT. It translates to CSVGAGVGGTEAFF.

The sample holds one count of this clone. The J gene is TRBJ2-5, the V gene TRBV19; TRBD2 matches at 9 bases. The length of the CDR3 is 16 residues. The V segment lost 5 bases and the J segment 1 base; nucleotides outside the gene matches: 8. Germline V gene data show CDR1 as LNHDA and CDR2 as SQIVND (reference sequence). CDR3 sequence: CASSLSSGGIQETQYF. The DNA for the CDR3 is TGTGCCAGTAGTTTAAGTAGCGGGGGCATCCAAGAGACCCAGTACTTC. Based on the CDR3 plus reference TRBV19 and TRBJ2-5, the full variable domain is DGGITQSPKYLFRKEGQNVTLSCEQNLNHDAMYWYRQDPGQGLRLIYYSQIVNDFQKGDIAEGYSVSREKKESFPLTVTSAQKNPTAFYLCASSLSSGGIQETQYFGPGTRLLVL.

The V call is TRBV7-2, the J call TRBJ2-7, with D possibly matching TRBD2 (6 bases). CDR3 length equals 14 residues. In germline, CDR1 is SGHTA, CDR2 FQGNSA. V shed 0 bases and J shed 4 bases, with 10 bases lying between them. The CDR3 DNA sequence: TGTGCCAGCAGCTTAGCCGGGGGACGTTACGAGCAGTACTTC. Translating it yields CASSLAGGRYEQYF.